Listed here are 24 T cell receptor beta chains from one sample, sequenced in a study of immune characterization of retroperitoneal liposarcoma. TCRdb reprocessed the PCR reads via MiXCR and lists one record per CDR3 protein. Among some 8,200 distinct CDR3 sequences listed, 35% to 50% were seen once. The sample consisted of tumor tissue. The source is a male donor with retroperitoneal liposarcoma.

Relative to its sample, this clonotype is medium-sized. V and J are TRBV6-1 and TRBJ1-4; 10 bases are shared with TRBD1. This CDR3 region has 13 residues. The V gene end was trimmed by 6 bases and the J gene end by 7 bases; junction bases not matched to a gene: 2. Per the germline V gene, CDR1 is MNHNS and CDR2 is SASEGT. The CDR3 reads CASSRDRGEKLFF. CDR3 nucleotide sequence: TGTGCCAGCAGCCGGGACAGGGGTGAAAAACTGTTTTTT.

The chain joins TRBV7-2 to TRBJ2-5, with D possibly matching TRBD1 (6 bases). Trimming removed 4 bases from V and 11 bases from J, with 26 bases in between. The CDR3 is made up of 16 amino acids. Per the germline V gene, CDR1 is SGHTA and CDR2 is FQGNSA. The CDR3: CASSWGLGANYNEQYF. CDR3 sequence (DNA): TGTGCCAGCAGCTGGGGGTTGGGGGCAAACTACAATGAGCAGTACTTC.

On this clonotype itself: This clone may be a read error of a much larger clone one base away. V usage is TRBV6-1 and J usage is TRBJ2-4; weak D call: TRBD1 (6 bases). The closer fit of TRBJ2-7 to the DNA end suggests the J call may be wrong. The CDR3 contains 14 residues. CDR1 is MNHNS and CDR2 is SASEGT in the germline V gene. The CDR3 protein is CVSRAQGALYEQYF. DNA of the CDR3: TGTGTCAGCAGAGCACAGGGCGCCCTATACGAGCAGTACTTC.

V usage is TRBV7-2 and J usage is TRBJ1-2; D is ambiguous. This CDR3 has 15 residues. The ends were cut back, 2 bases at V and 6 bases at J, with 16 bases in the middle. The V gene's germline CDR1 is SGHTA and CDR2 FQGNSA. The CDR3 DNA follows: TGTGCCAGCAGCTTAATCCCTGGGAACTATCATGGCTACACCTTC. It specifies CASSLIPGNYHGYTF. Full variable domain (remainder filled in from reference TRBV7-2 and TRBJ1-2): GAGVSQSPSNKVTEKGKDVELRCDPISGHTALYWYRQSLGQGLEFLIYFQGNSAPDKSGLPSDRFSAERTGGSVSTLTIQRTQQEDSAVYLCASSLIPGNYHGYTFGSGTRLTVV.

This chain uses TRBV5-1 with TRBJ2-3; 8 bases agree with TRBD1. The J call may be in error: the DNA end matches TRBJ2-5 better. The CDR3 sequence is 14 residues long. CDR1 and CDR2 (germline): SGHRS, YFSETQ. The CDR3 region is CASSPGQGQETQYF. CDR3 nucleotide sequence: TGCGCCAGCAGCCCCGGACAGGGTCAAGAGACCCAGTACTTC.

The chain uses TRBV7-2 and TRBJ2-1, with 7 bases fitting TRBD2. The DNA end lines up better with TRBJ2-5; the J call may be wrong. The CDR3 is 13 amino acids. Germline CDR1 reads SGHTA; CDR2 reads FQGNSA. The CDR3 is CASSRGLDETQYF. CDR3 DNA sequence: TGTGCCAGCAGCCGAGGACTAGACGAGACCCAGTACTTC.

The V call is TRBV6-1, the J call TRBJ2-1, with D perhaps matching TRBD2 (6 bases). CDR1 is MNHNS, CDR2 SASEGT, per germline. The CDR3 is 12 amino acids. V shed 6 bases and J shed 9 bases, with 12 bases lying between them. The CDR3 bases are TGTGCCAGCAGAGTTTTAGCGGCTGAGCAGTTCTTC. Amino acids: CASRVLAAEQFF.

This clonotype was seen more than once but under ten times. This sequence joins TRBV6-1 and TRBJ2-1; D is undetermined. CDR3 size: 12 residues. The V end was cut by 2 bases, the J end by 8 bases, with 7 bases between. Germline CDR1 reads MNHNS; CDR2 reads SASEGT. CDR3 residues: CASSERPYEQFF. Here the CDR3 DNA reads TGTGCCAGCAGTGAAAGACCCTATGAGCAGTTCTTC.

J is TRBJ2-1 and V is TRBV6-1; D might be TRBD2 (5 bases). The DNA end lines up better with TRBJ2-5; the J call may be wrong. The CDR3 totals 15 residues. Germline-derived CDR1 and CDR2 are MNHNS and SASEGT. The CDR3 region has the DNA TGTGCCAGCAGTGAAAGTATCCTCGAGGGAGAGACCCAGTACTTC. Translated: CASSESILEGETQYF.

In this sample, this clonotype is medium-sized (0.01 to 0.1%). DNA of the CDR3: TGTGCCAGCAGCTTAGTCCCCGGGGCACACTACAATGAGCAGTACTTC. It yields the protein CASSLVPGAHYNEQYF. The V and J genes are TRBV7-6 and TRBJ2-1; the D gene could be TRBD1 or TRBD2 (5 bases each). TRBJ2-7 explains the end of the DNA better; the J call may be wrong. The CDR3 sequence is 16 residues long. The V gene's germline CDR1 is SGHVS and CDR2 FNYEAQ.

This clonotype is medium-sized within its sample. The chain joins TRBV7-2 to TRBJ2-1; D tentatively reads TRBD1 or TRBD2 (7 bases each). V lost 4 bases, J lost 10 bases, and 20 bases lay in between. The length of the CDR3 is 15 residues. Germline values: CDR1 SGHTA, CDR2 FQGNSA. CDR3 loop: CASSSRPGGVYEQFF. The CDR3 DNA follows: TGTGCCAGCAGCTCACGCCCAGGGGGGGTGTACGAGCAGTTCTTC.

DNA of the CDR3: TGTGCCAGCAGCACACCCGGGACAGGGAAAGAGCAGTACTTC. Its translation is CASSTPGTGKEQYF. The rearrangement links TRBV7-6 to TRBJ2-5; 9 nucleotides agree with TRBD1. V was pared by 5 bases and J by 11 bases, with 12 bases of the junction left unmatched. CDR1 SGHVS and CDR2 FNYEAQ come from the germline V gene. The CDR3 is made up of 14 amino acids.

Relative to its sample, this clonotype is medium-sized. V usage is TRBV7-2 and J usage is TRBJ2-5, with 8 bases that match TRBD2. Trimming removed 5 bases from V and 4 bases from J; junction bases left unmatched: 12. Germline V lookup: CDR1 SGHTA, CDR2 FQGNSA. The CDR3 runs to 16 residues. The CDR3 DNA sequence: TGTGCCAGCAGCATGCGCTCGAGCGGGAGTCTAGAGACCCAGTACTTC. Protein: CASSMRSSGSLETQYF. The variable domain in full, completed from reference TRBV7-2 and TRBJ2-5, reads GAGVSQSPSNKVTEKGKDVELRCDPISGHTALYWYRQSLGQGLEFLIYFQGNSAPDKSGLPSDRFSAERTGGSVSTLTIQRTQQEDSAVYLCASSMRSSGSLETQYFGPGTRLLVL.

The chain employs TRBV6-1 and TRBJ2-1; no reliable D call. The CDR3 length is 12 residues. V lost 6 bases and J 6 bases, leaving 9 bases between the germline ends. The germline gives CDR1 MNHNS, CDR2 SASEGT. The CDR3 region is CASRSVGNEQFF. The CDR3 nucleotides read TGTGCCAGCAGATCAGTAGGCAATGAGCAGTTCTTC.

The chain joins TRBV6-1 to TRBJ2-3, with unresolved D. The DNA end is more similar to TRBJ2-7, so the J call may be wrong. Germline V CDR1 and CDR2: MNHNS, SASEGT. There are 13 residues in the CDR3. This CDR3 is CASSASSLDEQYF. The CDR3 DNA reads as TGTGCCAGCAGTGCGAGTAGCTTAGACGAGCAGTACTTC.

The table lists this clonotype with a few counts. This rearrangement joins TRBV7-8 to TRBJ2-3; 14 positions match TRBD2. Looked up from germline, CDR1 is SGHVS and CDR2 is FQNEAQ. The J segment lost 4 bases and the V segment lost 1 base, leaving 1 base of the junction unmatched. This CDR3 has 16 residues. CDR3 region: CASSLVGLAGADTQYF. In nucleotides, the CDR3 is TGTGCCAGCAGCTTAGTGGGACTAGCGGGAGCAGATACGCAGTATTTT.

The gene calls are TRBV7-2 and TRBJ2-3; weak D call: TRBD2 (6 bases). The germline V gene has CDR1 SGHTA and CDR2 FQGNSA. V lost 3 bases to trimming and J lost 0 bases, with 7 bases between them. The CDR3 consists of 14 residues. CDR3 sequence reads: CASSFGTSTDTQYF. CDR3 in DNA: TGTGCCAGCAGCTTCGGGACTAGCACAGATACGCAGTATTTT.

This clonotype was observed a few times. The chain employs TRBV6-1 and TRBJ2-5; 7 positions agree with TRBD1. The J call could be wrong; TRBJ2-7 is a better fit for the DNA end. There are 14 residues in the CDR3. From germline, CDR1 is MNHNS and CDR2 SASEGT. The CDR3, as DNA: TGTGCCAGCAAAGAAGTCACAGGGGATTACGAGCAGTACTTC. This gives the protein CASKEVTGDYEQYF.

The chain uses TRBV27 and TRBJ2-1, with 15 bases matching TRBD2. Germline CDR1 MNHEY, CDR2 SMNVEV (reference sequence). V lost 3 bases, J lost 9 bases, and 6 bases stayed unmatched. This CDR3 is 16 amino acids long. For the CDR3, the DNA is TGTGCCAGCAGTTTGACCTGGACTAGCGGGGGGGGTGAGCAGTTCTTC. As protein: CASSLTWTSGGGEQFF.

CDR3 DNA sequence: TGTGCCAGCAGCCCCGGCTGGAGGGGGTACAATGAGCAGTACTTC. Its translation is CASSPGWRGYNEQYF. V and J are TRBV6-1 and TRBJ2-1; D could derive from TRBD1 or TRBD2 (6 bases each). Near its end, the DNA agrees better with TRBJ2-7, so the J call may be wrong. Germline V gene lookup returns CDR1 MNHNS and CDR2 SASEGT. This CDR3 is 15 amino acids long.

This clonotype was seen a few times. V usage is TRBV7-8 and J usage is TRBJ2-1; TRBD1 might be the D (5 bases). The CDR3 sequence is 12 residues long. Germline V lookup: CDR1 SGHVS, CDR2 FQNEAQ. Deletions cut 5 bases from V and 10 bases from J, with 12 bases between. CDR3: CASSQSRVEQFF. In DNA form, the CDR3 reads TGTGCCAGCAGCCAGAGCAGGGTGGAGCAGTTCTTC.

The chain employs TRBV6-1 and TRBJ2-3, with D perhaps TRBD2 (6 bases). CDR1 and CDR2 (germline): MNHNS, SASEGT. Trimming stripped 7 bases from V and 1 base from J, with 15 bases between. This CDR3 is 15 amino acids long. The CDR3 here is CASKAAIAGTDTQYF. CDR3 sequence (DNA): TGTGCCAGCAAAGCAGCTATAGCGGGCACAGATACGCAGTATTTT.

This clonotype was seen only a few times. This chain joins TRBV6-1 and TRBJ2-3, with unresolved D. This CDR3 has 12 residues. The V gene's germline CDR1 is MNHNS and CDR2 SASEGT. The V end lost 0 bases, the J end lost 2 bases, and 0 bases lay between the germline ends. CDR3 coding DNA: TGTGCCAGCAGTGAAGCCACAGATACGCAGTATTTT. Translation: CASSEATDTQYF.

The V call is TRBV12-3 or TRBV12-4, the J call TRBJ1-4; the D gene is possibly TRBD1 (6 bases). CDR3 length: 14 residues. V lost 4 bases and J 7 bases, leaving 13 bases between the germline ends. CDR3 sequence (DNA): TGTGCCAGCAGTTGGGGGCAGGGTAGTGAAAAACTGTTTTTT. It specifies CASSWGQGSEKLFF.